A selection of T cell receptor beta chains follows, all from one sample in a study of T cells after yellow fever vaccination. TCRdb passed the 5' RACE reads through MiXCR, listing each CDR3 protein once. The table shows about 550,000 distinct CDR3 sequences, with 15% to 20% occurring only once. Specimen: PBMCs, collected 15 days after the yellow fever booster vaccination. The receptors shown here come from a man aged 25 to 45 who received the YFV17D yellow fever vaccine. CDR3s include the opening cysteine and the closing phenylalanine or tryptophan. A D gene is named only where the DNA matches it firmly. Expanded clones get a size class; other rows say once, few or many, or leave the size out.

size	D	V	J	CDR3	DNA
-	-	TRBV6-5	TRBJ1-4	CASSYYTATNEKLFF	TGTGCCAGCAGTTACTACACGGCAACTAATGAAAAACTGTTTTTT
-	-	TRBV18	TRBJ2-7	CASSPQRVYEQYF	TGTGCCAGCTCACCGCAGAGGGTTTACGAGCAGTACTTC
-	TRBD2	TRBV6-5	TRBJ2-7	CASSYSLAERYEQYF	TGTGCCAGCAGTTACTCACTAGCGGAGAGATACGAGCAGTACTTC
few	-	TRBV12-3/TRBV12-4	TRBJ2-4	CASSFGITKNIQYF	TGTGCCAGCAGTTTCGGAATAACCAAAAACATTCAGTACTTC
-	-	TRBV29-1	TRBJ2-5	CSVRTASQETQYF	TGCAGCGTTAGGACGGCTTCCCAAGAGACCCAGTACTTC
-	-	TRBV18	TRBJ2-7	CASSPSTLGSSYEQYF	TGTGCCAGCTCACCTTCGACGCTTGGTTCCTCCTACGAGCAGTACTTC
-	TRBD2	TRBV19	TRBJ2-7	CASSSVQAGAYEQYF	TGTGCCAGTAGTTCCGTCCAAGCGGGAGCCTACGAGCAGTACTTC
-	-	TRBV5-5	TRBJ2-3	CASRGQDTQYF	TGTGCCAGCAGGGGCCAAGATACGCAGTATTTT
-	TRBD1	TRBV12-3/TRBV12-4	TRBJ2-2	CASSPRGQGLTGELFF	TGTGCCAGCAGCCCAAGGGGGCAGGGTCTCACCGGGGAGCTGTTTTTT
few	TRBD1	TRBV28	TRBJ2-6	CASRYGTGQANVLTF	TGTGCCAGCAGATACGGGACAGGCCAGGCCAACGTCCTGACTTTC
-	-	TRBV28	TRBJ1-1	CASSRGTPNTEAFF	TGTGCCAGCAGCCGCGGGACACCGAACACTGAAGCTTTCTTT
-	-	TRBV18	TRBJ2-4	CASSPPRMGSNIQYF	TGTGCCAGCTCACCCCCCAGGATGGGATCGAACATTCAGTACTTC
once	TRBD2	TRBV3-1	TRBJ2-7	CASSHGLAGDYEQYF	TGTGCCAGCAGCCACGGACTAGCGGGAGATTACGAGCAGTACTTC
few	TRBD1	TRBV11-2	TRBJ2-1	CASSHSRGQDEQFF	TGTGCCAGCAGTCATAGCAGGGGGCAGGATGAGCAGTTCTTC
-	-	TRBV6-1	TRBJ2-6	CASSEVWTGVTGANVLTF	TGTGCCAGCAGTGAAGTCTGGACGGGAGTCACTGGGGCCAACGTCCTGACTTTC
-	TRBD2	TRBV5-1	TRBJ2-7	CASSIDPGLAGEQYF	TGCGCCAGCAGCATAGATCCGGGACTAGCCGGAGAGCAGTACTTC
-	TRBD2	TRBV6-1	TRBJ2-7	CASRPPLAGVHEQYF	TGTGCCAGCCGCCCCCCGCTAGCGGGAGTTCACGAGCAGTACTTC
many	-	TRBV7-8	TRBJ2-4	CASSAQVAEVKNIQYF	TGTGCCAGCAGCGCGCAAGTAGCGGAAGTCAAAAACATTCAGTACTTC
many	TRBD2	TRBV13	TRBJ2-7	CASTILAEPRGEQYF	TGTGCCAGCACCATTCTAGCGGAGCCTCGTGGAGAGCAGTACTTC
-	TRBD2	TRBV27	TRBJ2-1	CASSLSTGTSGSHEQFF	TGTGCCAGCAGTTTATCGACTGGGACTAGCGGGAGTCATGAGCAGTTCTTC
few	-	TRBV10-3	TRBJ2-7	CAPMAMDRLFEQYF	TGTGCCCCCATGGCTATGGACAGACTGTTCGAGCAGTACTTC
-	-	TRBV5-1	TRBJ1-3	CASSLGSGDTIYF	TGCGCCAGCAGCTTGGGTTCCGGGGACACCATATATTTT
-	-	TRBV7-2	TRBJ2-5	CASSLLGMGQETQYF	TGTGCCAGCAGCTTATTGGGTATGGGGCAAGAGACCCAGTACTTC
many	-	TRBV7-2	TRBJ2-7	CASAKVVSYEQYF	TGTGCCAGCGCGAAGGTAGTCTCCTACGAGCAGTACTTC
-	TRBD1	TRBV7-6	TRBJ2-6	CASSLGDRASSGANVLTF	TGTGCCAGCAGCTTAGGGGACAGGGCCTCCTCTGGGGCCAACGTCCTGACTTTC
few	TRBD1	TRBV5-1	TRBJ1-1	CASRYGQGSGNTEAFF	TGCGCCAGCAGATACGGACAGGGATCTGGGAACACTGAAGCTTTCTTT
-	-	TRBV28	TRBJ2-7	CASSLGGASSYEQYF	TGTGCCAGCAGTTTAGGGGGGGCCAGCTCCTACGAGCAGTACTTC
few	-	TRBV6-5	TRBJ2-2	CASSYGGRTGELFF	TGTGCCAGCAGTTACGGGGGTCGGACCGGGGAGCTGTTTTTT
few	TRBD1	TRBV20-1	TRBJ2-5	CSAGKPRGPTYQETQYF	TGCAGTGCTGGCAAACCCAGGGGGCCAACCTACCAAGAGACCCAGTACTTC
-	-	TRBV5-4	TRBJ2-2	CASSPGPNAGELFF	TGTGCCAGCAGCCCAGGTCCGAATGCGGGGGAGCTGTTTTTT
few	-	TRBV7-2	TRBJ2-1	CASSKGQSEKQFF	TGTGCCAGCAGCAAAGGACAGTCCGAGAAGCAGTTCTTC
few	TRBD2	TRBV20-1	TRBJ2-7	CSASVGGLDEQYF	TGCAGTGCTAGTGTGGGGGGGTTGGACGAGCAGTACTTC
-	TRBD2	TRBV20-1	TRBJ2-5	CSARDSSGSQTQYF	TGCAGTGCTAGAGATTCTAGCGGGAGTCAGACCCAGTACTTC
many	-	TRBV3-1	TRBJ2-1	CASSPLGSYNEQFF	TGTGCCAGCAGCCCGCTAGGGTCCTACAATGAGCAGTTCTTC
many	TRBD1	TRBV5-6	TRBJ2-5	CASSLGSLGGEGETQYF	TGTGCCAGCAGCTTGGGCTCTCTAGGGGGCGAGGGAGAGACCCAGTACTTC
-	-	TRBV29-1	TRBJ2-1	CSVERFGTSSSYNEQFF	TGCAGCGTTGAACGGTTTGGGACTTCCAGCTCCTACAATGAGCAGTTCTTC
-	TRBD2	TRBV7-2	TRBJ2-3	CASSLAMIAGGRADTQYF	TGTGCCAGCAGCTTAGCGATGATAGCGGGAGGTCGGGCAGATACGCAGTATTTT
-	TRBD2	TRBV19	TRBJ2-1	CASSGTIYNEQFF	TGTGCCAGTAGTGGGACTATCTACAATGAGCAGTTCTTC
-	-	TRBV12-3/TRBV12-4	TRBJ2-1	CASTSSDAEQFF	TGTGCCAGCACATCCAGCGACGCTGAGCAGTTCTTC
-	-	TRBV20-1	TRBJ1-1	CSAAGQLNTEAFF	TGCAGTGCCGCGGGACAATTGAACACTGAAGCTTTCTTT
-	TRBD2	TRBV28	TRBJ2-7	CASSLVFGTSGRYEQYF	TGTGCCAGCAGTTTAGTCTTCGGGACTAGCGGGAGATACGAGCAGTACTTC
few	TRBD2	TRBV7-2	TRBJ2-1	CASSLSGAPSNEQFF	TGTGCCAGCAGCTTAAGCGGGGCTCCTTCCAATGAGCAGTTCTTC
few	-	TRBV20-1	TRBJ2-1	CSATTQEEQFF	TGCAGTGCTACCACACAGGAAGAGCAGTTCTTC
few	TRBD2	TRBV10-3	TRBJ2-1	CAISTPRLAGGDNEQFF	TGTGCCATCAGTACCCCCCGACTAGCGGGAGGGGACAATGAGCAGTTCTTC
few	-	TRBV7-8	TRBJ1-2	CASSLPSNYGYTF	TGTGCCAGCAGCTTGCCATCCAACTATGGCTACACCTTC
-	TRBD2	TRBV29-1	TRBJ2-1	CSVDGRAGNEQFF	TGCAGCGTGGACGGGAGGGCGGGCAATGAGCAGTTCTTC